Included here is one TCR beta chain sequence, with context. The antigen is unknown. The method was immunoSEQ multiplex PCR; TCRdb's version includes in-frame clones alone and lacks a portion of them. Seen here are some 40,000 clones, about 78% observed once, and the top ten hold less than 25%. The data derive from a study of OX40 agonist ivuxolimab in advanced cancers. Findings of the study overall: Averaged across samples, CD8+ T cells carried more expanded clones than CD4+ did.

The germline V gene has CDR1 MGHRA and CDR2 YSYEKL. V lost 2 bases to trimming and J lost 5 bases; unmatched junction nucleotides: 9. The CDR3 sequence is 17 residues long. This receptor was taken from an adult with an advanced solid tumor such as melanoma, head and neck, liver or kidney cancer. The gene calls are TRBV4-1 and TRBJ2-3; 11 bases fit TRBD2. The sample in question was CD4+ or CD8+ T cells sorted from blood, obtained in a trial of the OX40 agonist ivuxolimab. The DNA for the CDR3 is TGCGCCAGCAGCCAACGGCTAGCGGGGGGCGGAGGAGATACGCAGTATTTT. It encodes CASSQRLAGGGGDTQYF.